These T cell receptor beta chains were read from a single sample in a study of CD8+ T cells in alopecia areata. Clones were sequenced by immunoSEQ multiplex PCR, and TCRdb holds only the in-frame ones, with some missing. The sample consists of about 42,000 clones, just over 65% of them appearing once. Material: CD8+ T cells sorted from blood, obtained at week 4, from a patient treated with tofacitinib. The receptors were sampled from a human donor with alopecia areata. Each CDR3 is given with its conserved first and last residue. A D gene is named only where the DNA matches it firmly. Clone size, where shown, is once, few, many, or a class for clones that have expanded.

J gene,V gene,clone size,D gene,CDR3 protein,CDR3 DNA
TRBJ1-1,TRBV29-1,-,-,CSAWTENTEAFF,TGCAGCGCCTGGACGGAGAACACTGAAGCTTTCTTT
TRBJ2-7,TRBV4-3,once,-,CASSQGWPDSYYEQYF,TGCGCCAGCAGCCAAGGATGGCCCGACAGTTATTACGAGCAGTACTTC
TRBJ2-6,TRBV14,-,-,CASSQDLAANVLTF,TGTGCCAGCAGCCAAGATCTGGCGGCCAACGTCCTGACTTTC
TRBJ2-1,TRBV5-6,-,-,CASSLLPGREQFF,TGTGCCAGCAGCTTACTCCCTGGACGCGAGCAGTTCTTC
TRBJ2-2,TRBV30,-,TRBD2,CAWGAGGTGELFF,TGTGCCTGGGGAGCGGGGGGCACCGGGGAGCTGTTTTTT
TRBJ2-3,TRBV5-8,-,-,CASSLPSDTQYF,TGTGCCAGCAGCTTACCTTCGGATACGCAGTATTTT
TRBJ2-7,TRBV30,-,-,CAWRGDSYEQYF,TGTGCCTGGAGAGGGGACTCCTACGAGCAGTACTTC
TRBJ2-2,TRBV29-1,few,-,CSALIPSGTGELFF,TGCAGCGCCCTGATCCCCTCCGGGACCGGGGAGCTGTTTTTT
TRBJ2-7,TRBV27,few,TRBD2,CAIRGDYNEQYF,TGTGCCATCCGGGGGGACTACAACGAGCAGTACTTC
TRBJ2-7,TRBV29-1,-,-,CSVSKNYEQYF,TGCAGCGTTTCAAAAAACTACGAGCAGTACTTC
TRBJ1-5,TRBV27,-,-,CASSLQGAGQPLHF,TGTGCCAGCAGTTTACAGGGAGCCGGTCAGCCCCTGCATTTT
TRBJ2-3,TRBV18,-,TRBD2,CASSLAGGPPDTQYF,TGTGCCAGCTCGCTAGCGGGGGGCCCTCCAGATACGCAGTATTTT
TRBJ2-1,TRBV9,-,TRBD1,CASSVEGQVPYNEQFF,TGTGCCAGCAGCGTAGAAGGACAGGTCCCCTACAATGAGCAGTTCTTC
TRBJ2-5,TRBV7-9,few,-,CASSPRTARQETQYF,TGTGCCAGCAGCCCGCGGACAGCGCGCCAAGAGACCCAGTACTTC
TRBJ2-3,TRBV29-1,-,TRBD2,CSVEVAGDYTDTQYF,TGCAGCGTTGAGGTGGCGGGGGACTACACAGATACGCAGTATTTT
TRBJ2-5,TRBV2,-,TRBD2,CASSPGRAQETQYF,TGTGCCAGCAGCCCGGGGAGGGCCCAAGAGACCCAGTACTTC
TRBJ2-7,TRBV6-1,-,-,CAAGEVHEQYF,TGTGCCGCAGGGGAAGTCCACGAGCAGTACTTC
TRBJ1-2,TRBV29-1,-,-,CSVEDQDYGYTF,TGCAGCGTTGAAGATCAGGACTATGGCTACACCTTC
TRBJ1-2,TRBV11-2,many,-,CASSLNAGDKVYGYTF,TGTGCCAGCAGCTTAAATGCGGGCGATAAGGTCTATGGCTACACCTTC
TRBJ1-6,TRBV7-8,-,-,CASSTHHRDNSPLHF,TGTGCCAGCAGCACTCACCACAGGGACAATTCACCCCTCCACTTT
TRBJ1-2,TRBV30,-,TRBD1,CAWLGQATPDGYTF,TGTGCCTGGTTGGGACAGGCCACTCCCGATGGCTACACCTTC
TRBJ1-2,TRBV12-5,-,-,CASGQVNYGYTF,TGTGCTAGTGGCCAGGTAAACTATGGCTACACCTTC
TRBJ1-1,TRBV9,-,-,CASSVEVNTEAFF,TGTGCCAGCAGCGTAGAGGTAAACACTGAAGCTTTCTTT
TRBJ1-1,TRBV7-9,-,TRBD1,CASRVDRGTEAFF,TGTGCCAGCAGAGTGGACAGGGGCACTGAAGCTTTCTTT
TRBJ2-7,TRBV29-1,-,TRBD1,CSVEGGTDPYEQYF,TGCAGCGTTGAAGGAGGGACAGACCCGTACGAGCAGTACTTC
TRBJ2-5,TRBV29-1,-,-,CSVEDQSRQAQETQYF,TGCAGCGTTGAAGATCAGTCTAGGCAGGCCCAAGAGACCCAGTACTTC
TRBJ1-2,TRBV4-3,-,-,CASSQDPALYGYTF,TGCGCCAGCAGCCAAGATCCGGCTCTCTATGGCTACACCTTC
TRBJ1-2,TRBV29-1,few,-,CSALPEVENYGYTF,TGCAGCGCCCTCCCTGAGGTGGAGAACTATGGCTACACCTTC
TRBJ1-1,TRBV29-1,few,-,CSARGSLETEAFF,TGCAGCGCCAGGGGTTCGCTTGAGACTGAAGCTTTCTTT